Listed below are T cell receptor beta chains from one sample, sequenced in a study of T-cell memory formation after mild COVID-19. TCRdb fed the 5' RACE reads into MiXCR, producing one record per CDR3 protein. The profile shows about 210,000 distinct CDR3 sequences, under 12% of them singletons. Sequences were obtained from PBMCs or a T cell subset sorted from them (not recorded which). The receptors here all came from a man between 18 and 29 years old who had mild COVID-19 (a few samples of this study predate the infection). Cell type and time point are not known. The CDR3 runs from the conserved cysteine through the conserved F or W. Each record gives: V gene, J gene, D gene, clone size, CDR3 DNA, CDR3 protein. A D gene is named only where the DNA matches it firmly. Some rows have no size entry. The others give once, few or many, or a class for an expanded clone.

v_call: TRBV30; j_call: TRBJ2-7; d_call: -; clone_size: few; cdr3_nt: TGTGCCTGGAGAAATTGGGGGGCGGGGGACGAGCAGTACTTC; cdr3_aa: CAWRNWGAGDEQYF
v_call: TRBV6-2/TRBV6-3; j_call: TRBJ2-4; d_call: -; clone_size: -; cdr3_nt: TGTGCCAGCAGTTTTCACAGGGATGGAAACATTCAGTACTTC; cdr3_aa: CASSFHRDGNIQYF
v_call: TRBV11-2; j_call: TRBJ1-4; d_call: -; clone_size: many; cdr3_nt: TGTGCCAGCAGCTTAGGGCAGGGTAATGAAAAACTGTTTTTT; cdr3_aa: CASSLGQGNEKLFF
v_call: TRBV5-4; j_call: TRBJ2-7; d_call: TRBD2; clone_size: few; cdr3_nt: TGTGCCAGCAGCTTGTATCTAGCGGGGGGGCTATACGAGCAGTACTTC; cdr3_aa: CASSLYLAGGLYEQYF
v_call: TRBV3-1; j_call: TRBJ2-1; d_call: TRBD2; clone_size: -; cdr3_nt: TGTGCCAGCAGCCAAGATACTAGCGGGTTACGCACCAATGAGCAGTTCTTC; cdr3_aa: CASSQDTSGLRTNEQFF
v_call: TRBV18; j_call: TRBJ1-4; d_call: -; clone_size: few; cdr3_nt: TGTGCCAGCTCACCAGTCGAAGTCCCAACTAATGAAAAACTGTTTTTT; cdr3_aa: CASSPVEVPTNEKLFF
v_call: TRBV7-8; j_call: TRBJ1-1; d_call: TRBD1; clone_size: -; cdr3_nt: TGTGCCAGCAGCTTACCGGGACAGGGGGCAACCAGGGCTTTCTTT; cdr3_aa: CASSLPGQGATRAFF
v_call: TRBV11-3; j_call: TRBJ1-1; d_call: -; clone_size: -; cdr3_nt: TGTGCCAGCAGCTTGTACCAGAACACTGAAGCTTTCTTT; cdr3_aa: CASSLYQNTEAFF
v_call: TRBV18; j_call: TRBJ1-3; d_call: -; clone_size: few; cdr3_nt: TGTGCCAGCTCACCATCGCCAGCAGCCTCTGGAAACACCATATATTTT; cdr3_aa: CASSPSPAASGNTIYF
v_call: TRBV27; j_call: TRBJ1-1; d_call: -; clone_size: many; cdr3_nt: TGTGCCAGCAGAAGGCTCGAGGGGAACACTGAAGCTTTCTTT; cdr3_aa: CASRRLEGNTEAFF
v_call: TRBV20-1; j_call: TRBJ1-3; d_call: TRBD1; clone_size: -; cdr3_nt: TGCAGTGCTAGGTCCCCGGACAGGGGAAACACCATATATTTT; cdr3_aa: CSARSPDRGNTIYF
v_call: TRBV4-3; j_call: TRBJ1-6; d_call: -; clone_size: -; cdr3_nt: TGCGCCAGCAGCCAAGAAGAGGGCGGGAATTCACCCCTCCACTTT; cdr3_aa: CASSQEEGGNSPLHF
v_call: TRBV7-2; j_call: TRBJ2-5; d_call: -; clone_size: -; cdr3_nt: TGTGCCAGCAGCCCAGATCGATGGGGGACTTTCCGGAGCGGAGAGACCCAGTACTTC; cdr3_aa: CASSPDRWGTFRSGETQYF
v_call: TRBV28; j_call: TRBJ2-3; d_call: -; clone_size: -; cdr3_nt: TGTGCCAGCAGTCCTTTTTTCGGGGGCGCCCCAGATACGCAGTATTTT; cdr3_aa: CASSPFFGGAPDTQYF
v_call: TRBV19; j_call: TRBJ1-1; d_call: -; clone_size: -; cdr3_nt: TGTGCCAGTAGTATGGGCAGGCAGAACACTGAAGCTTTCTTT; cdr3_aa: CASSMGRQNTEAFF
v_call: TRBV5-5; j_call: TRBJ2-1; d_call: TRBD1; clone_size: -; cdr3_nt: TGTGCCAGCAGCTTGGGGACAGGGCCCCACAATGAGCAGTTCTTC; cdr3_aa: CASSLGTGPHNEQFF
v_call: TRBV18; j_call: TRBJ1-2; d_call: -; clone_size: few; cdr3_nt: TGTGCCAGCTCACCAAACAGGGACGGCTATGGCTACACCTTC; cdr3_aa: CASSPNRDGYGYTF
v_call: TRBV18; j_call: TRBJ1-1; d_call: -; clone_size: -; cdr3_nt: TGTGCCAGCTCACAACGTCAGGGAGACACTGAAGCTTTCTTT; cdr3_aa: CASSQRQGDTEAFF
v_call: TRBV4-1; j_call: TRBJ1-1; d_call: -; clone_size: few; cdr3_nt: TGCGCCAGCAGCCGCGGACCAGGAGAGAACACTGAAGCTTTCTTT; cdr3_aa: CASSRGPGENTEAFF
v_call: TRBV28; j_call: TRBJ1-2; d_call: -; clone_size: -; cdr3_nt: TGTGCCAGCAGTCCCCTCCCGCAGGGCAACTATGGCTACACCTTC; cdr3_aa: CASSPLPQGNYGYTF
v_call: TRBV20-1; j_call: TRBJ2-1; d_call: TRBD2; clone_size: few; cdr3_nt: TGCAGTGCTGGAATAGGTTATAGCGGGGCCTACAATGAGCAGTTCTTC; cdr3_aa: CSAGIGYSGAYNEQFF
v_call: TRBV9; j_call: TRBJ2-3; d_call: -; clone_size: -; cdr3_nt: TGTGCCAGCAGCGTAGGTCTAGGAAAGACAGATACGCAGTATTTT; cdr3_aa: CASSVGLGKTDTQYF
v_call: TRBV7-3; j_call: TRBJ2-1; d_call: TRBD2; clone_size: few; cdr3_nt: TGTGCCAGCAGCCGGGATACCGGGACTAGCAGATATGAGCAGTTCTTC; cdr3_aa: CASSRDTGTSRYEQFF
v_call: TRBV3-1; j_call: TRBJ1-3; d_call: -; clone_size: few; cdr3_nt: TGTGCCAGCAGGTCCAGGGGTGGAAACACCATATATTTT; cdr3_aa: CASRSRGGNTIYF
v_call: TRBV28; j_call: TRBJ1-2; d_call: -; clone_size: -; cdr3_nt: TGTGCCAGCAGTTTACGGGCCTATGGCTACACCTTC; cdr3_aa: CASSLRAYGYTF
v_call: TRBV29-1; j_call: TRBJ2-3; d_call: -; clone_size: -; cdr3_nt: TGCAGCGTCGCTCGGGGGATGAACACAGATACGCAGTATTTT; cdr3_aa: CSVARGMNTDTQYF
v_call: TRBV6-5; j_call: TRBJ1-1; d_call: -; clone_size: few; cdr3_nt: TGTGCCAGCTCCCAGAGGCTTGATCACACTGAAGCTTTCTTT; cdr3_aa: CASSQRLDHTEAFF
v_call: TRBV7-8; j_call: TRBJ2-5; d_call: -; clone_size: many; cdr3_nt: TGTGCCAGCAGCTTAACCCTTCAAGAGACCCAGTACTTC; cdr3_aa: CASSLTLQETQYF
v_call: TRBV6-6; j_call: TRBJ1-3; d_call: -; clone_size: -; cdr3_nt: TGTGCCAGCAGTTACTTTCCGGGTAGAAACACCATATATTTT; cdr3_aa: CASSYFPGRNTIYF
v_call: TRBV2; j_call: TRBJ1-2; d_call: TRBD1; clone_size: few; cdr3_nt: TGTGCCAGCATAGTTGACCGGACAGGGGTTTTAAATGGCTACACCTTC; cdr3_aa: CASIVDRTGVLNGYTF
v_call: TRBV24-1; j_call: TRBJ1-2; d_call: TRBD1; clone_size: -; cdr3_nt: TGTGCCACCAGAGTAAGTTACCGGGACAGGGAGTTTTATGGCTACACCTTC; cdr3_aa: CATRVSYRDREFYGYTF